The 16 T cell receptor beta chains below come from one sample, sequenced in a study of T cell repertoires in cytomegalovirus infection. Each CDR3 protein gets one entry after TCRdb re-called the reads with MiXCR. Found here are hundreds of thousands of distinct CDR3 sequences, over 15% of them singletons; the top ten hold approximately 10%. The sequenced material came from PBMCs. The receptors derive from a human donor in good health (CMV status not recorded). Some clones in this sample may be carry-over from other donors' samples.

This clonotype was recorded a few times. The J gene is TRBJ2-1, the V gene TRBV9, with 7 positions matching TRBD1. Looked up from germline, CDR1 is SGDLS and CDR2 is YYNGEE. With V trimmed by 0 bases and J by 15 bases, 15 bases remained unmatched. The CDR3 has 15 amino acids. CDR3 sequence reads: CASSVVPVQGDQLFF. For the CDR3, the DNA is TGTGCCAGCAGCGTAGTCCCCGTCCAGGGGGACCAGCTGTTCTTC.

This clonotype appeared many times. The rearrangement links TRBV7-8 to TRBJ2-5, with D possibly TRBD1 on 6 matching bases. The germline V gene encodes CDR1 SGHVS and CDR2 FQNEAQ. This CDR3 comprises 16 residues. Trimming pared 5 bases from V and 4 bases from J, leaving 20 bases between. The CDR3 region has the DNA TGTGCCAGCAGCCTCGGGGATCAACTCAGGGGAGAGACCCAGTACTTC. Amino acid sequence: CASSLGDQLRGETQYF.

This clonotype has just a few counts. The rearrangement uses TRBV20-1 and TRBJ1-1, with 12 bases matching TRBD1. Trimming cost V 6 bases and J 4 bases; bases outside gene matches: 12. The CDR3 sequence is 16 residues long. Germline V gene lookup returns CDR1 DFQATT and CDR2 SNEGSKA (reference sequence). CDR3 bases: TGCAGTGCAAACGGCCCGGGACAGGGGGCGGGCACTGAAGCTTTCTTT. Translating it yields CSANGPGQGAGTEAFF.

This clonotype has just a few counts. The DNA of the CDR3 is TGTGCCAGCAGTTCGAGCGCCGGGGAGCTGTTTTTT. It codes for CASSSSAGELFF. The chain recombines TRBV28 with TRBJ2-2; D is ambiguous. Germline CDR1 reads MDHEN; CDR2 reads SYDVKM. The CDR3 length is 12 residues. V was pared by 4 bases and J by 6 bases, with 6 bases between.

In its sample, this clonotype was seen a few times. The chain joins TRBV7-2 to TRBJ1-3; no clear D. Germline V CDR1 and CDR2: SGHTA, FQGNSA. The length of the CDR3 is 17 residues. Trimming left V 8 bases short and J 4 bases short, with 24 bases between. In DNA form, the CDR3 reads TGTGCCAGCGCCTTTTCGGGCGGTGTTTCCCAAGGAAACACCATATATTTT. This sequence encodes CASAFSGGVSQGNTIYF.

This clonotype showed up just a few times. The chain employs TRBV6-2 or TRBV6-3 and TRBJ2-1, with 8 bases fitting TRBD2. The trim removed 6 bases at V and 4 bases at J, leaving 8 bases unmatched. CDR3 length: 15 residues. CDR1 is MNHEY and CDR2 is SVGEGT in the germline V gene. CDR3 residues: CASRSGTRKYNEQFF. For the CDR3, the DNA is TGTGCCAGCAGATCCGGGACTAGAAAATACAATGAGCAGTTCTTC.

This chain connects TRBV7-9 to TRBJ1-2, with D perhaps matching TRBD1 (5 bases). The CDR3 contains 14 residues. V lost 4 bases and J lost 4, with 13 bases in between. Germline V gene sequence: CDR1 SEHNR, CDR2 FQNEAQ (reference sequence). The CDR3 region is CASSSRDGSYGYTF. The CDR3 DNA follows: TGTGCCAGCAGCTCCCGGGACGGAAGCTATGGCTACACCTTC. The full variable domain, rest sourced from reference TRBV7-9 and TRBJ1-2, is DTGVSQNPRHKITKRGQNVTFRCDPISEHNRLYWYRQTLGQGPEFLTYFQNEAQLEKSRLLSDRFSAERPKGSFSTLEIQRTEQGDSAMYLCASSSRDGSYGYTFGSGTRLTVV.

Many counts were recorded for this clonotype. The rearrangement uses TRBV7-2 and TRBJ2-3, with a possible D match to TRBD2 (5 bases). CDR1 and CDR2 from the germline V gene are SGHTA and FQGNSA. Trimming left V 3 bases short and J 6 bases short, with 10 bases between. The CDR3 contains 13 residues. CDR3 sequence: CASSFNSVDTQYF. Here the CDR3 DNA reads TGTGCCAGCAGCTTTAATAGCGTGGATACGCAGTATTTT.

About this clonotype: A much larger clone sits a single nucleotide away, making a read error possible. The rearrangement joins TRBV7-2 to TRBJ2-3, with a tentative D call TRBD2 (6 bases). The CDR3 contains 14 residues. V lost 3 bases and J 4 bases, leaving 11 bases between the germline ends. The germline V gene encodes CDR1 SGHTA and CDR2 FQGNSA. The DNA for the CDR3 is TGTGCCAGCAGCTTCCGGGAGCCGGCAGATACGCAGTATTTT. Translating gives CASSFREPADTQYF.

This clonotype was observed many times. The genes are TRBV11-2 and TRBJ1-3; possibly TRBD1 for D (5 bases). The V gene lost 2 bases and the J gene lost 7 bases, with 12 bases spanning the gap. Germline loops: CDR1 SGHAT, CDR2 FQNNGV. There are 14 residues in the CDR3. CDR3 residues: CASSLPTAINTIYF. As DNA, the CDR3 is TGTGCCAGCAGCTTACCGACAGCCATCAACACCATATATTTT.

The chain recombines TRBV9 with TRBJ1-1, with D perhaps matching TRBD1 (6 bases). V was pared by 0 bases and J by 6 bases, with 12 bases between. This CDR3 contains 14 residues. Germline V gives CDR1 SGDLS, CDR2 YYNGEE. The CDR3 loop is CASSVVSGAAEAFF. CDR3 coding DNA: TGTGCCAGCAGCGTAGTGTCGGGGGCGGCTGAAGCTTTCTTT.

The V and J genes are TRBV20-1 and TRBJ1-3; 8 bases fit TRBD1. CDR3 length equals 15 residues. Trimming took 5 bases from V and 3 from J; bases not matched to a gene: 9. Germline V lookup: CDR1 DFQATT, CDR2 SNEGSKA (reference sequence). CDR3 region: CSAPTTGEGGNTIYF. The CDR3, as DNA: TGCAGTGCTCCGACGACAGGGGAAGGTGGAAACACCATATATTTT.

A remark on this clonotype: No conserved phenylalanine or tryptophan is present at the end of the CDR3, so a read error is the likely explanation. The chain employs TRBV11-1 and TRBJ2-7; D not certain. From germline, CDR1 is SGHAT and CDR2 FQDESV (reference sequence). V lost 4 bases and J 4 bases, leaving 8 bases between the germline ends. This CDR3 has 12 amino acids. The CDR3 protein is CASSSSVYEQYL. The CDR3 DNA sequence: TGTGCCAGCAGCTCTTCAGTTTACGAGCAGTACTTA.

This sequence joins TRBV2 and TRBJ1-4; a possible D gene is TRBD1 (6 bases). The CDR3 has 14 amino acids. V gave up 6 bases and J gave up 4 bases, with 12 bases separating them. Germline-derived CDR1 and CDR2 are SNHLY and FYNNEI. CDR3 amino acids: CASSLQGHNEKLFF. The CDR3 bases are TGTGCCAGCAGCCTACAGGGACATAATGAAAAACTGTTTTTT.

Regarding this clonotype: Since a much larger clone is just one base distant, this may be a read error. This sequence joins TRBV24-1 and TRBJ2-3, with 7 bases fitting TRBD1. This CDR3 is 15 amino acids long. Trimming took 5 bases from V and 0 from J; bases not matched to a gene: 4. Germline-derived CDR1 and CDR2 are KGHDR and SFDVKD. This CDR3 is CATSGMGQSTDTQYF. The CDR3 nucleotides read TGTGCCACCAGTGGGATGGGACAGAGCACAGATACGCAGTATTTT.

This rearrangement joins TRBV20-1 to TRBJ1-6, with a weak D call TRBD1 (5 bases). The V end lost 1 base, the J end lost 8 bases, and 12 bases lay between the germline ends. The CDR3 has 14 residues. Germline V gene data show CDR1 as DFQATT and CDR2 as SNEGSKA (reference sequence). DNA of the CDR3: TGCAGTGCTAGAGGGGGCCAGGTCGATTCACCCCTCCACTTT. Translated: CSARGGQVDSPLHF.